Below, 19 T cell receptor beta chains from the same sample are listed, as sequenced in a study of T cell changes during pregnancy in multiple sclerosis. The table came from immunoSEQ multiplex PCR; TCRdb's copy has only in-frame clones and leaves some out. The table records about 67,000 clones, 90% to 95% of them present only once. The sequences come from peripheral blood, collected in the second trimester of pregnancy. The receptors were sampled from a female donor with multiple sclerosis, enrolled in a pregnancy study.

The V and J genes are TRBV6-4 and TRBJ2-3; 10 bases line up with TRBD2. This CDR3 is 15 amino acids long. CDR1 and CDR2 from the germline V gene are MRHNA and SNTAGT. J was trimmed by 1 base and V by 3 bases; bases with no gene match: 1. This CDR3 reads CASSEGLARTDTQYF. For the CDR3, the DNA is TGTGCCAGCAGTGAGGGACTAGCGCGCACAGATACGCAGTATTTT.

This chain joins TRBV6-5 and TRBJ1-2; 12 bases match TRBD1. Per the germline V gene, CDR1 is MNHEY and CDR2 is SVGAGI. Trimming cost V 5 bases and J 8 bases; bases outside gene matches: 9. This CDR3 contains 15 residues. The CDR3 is CASSPGTGGAGGYTF. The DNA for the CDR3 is TGTGCCAGCAGTCCAGGGACAGGGGGCGCAGGCGGCTACACCTTC.

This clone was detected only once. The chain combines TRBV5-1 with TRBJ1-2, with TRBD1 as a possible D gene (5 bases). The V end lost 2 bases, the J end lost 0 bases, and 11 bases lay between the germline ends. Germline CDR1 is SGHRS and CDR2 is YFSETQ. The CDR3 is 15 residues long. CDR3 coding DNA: TGCGCCAGCAGCTTCGTTCCAGGGCCTAACTATGGCTACACCTTC. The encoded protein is CASSFVPGPNYGYTF.

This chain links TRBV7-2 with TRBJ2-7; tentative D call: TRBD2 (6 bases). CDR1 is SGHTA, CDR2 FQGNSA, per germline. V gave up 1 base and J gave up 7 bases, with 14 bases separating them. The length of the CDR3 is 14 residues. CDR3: CASSLGAGYREQYF. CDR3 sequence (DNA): TGTGCCAGCAGCTTAGGGGCGGGATATAGGGAGCAGTACTTC.

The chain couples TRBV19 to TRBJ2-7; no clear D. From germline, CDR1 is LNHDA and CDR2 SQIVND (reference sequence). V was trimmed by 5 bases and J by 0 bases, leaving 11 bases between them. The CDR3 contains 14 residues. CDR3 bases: TGTGCCAGTAGTCCCCGAGCCAACTCCTACGAGCAGTACTTC. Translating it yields CASSPRANSYEQYF.

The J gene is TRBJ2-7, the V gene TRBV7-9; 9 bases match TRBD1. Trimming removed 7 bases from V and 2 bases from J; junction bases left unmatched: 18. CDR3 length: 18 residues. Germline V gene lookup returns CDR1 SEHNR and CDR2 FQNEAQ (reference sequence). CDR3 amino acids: CASTDRGESDSPTYEQYF. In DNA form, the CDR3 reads TGTGCCAGCACCGACAGGGGGGAATCCGACAGTCCAACCTACGAGCAGTACTTC.

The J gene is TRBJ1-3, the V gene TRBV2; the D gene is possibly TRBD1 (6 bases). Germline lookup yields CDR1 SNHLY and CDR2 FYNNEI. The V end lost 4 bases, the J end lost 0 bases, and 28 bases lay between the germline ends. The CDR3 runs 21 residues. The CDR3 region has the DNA TGTGCCAGCAGTGGAAGCCACCAGGGGCCCCTTTATCTTAGCTCTGGAAACACCATATATTTT. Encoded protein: CASSGSHQGPLYLSSGNTIYF.

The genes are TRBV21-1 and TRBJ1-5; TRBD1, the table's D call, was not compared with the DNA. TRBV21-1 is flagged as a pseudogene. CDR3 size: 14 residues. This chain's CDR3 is CASSLGQANQPQHF. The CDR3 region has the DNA TGTGCCAGCAGCCTTGGACAGGCCAATCAGCCCCAGCATTTT.

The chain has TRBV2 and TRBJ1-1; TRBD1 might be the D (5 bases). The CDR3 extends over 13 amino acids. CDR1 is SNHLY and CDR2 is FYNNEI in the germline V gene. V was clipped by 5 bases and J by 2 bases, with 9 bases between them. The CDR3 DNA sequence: TGTGCCAGCAGTCTCCAGGGTAACACTGAAGCTTTCTTT. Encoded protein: CASSLQGNTEAFF.

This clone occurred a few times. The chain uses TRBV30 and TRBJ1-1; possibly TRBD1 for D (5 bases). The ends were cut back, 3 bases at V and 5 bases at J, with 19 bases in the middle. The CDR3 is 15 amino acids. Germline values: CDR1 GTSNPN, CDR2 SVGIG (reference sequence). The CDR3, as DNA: TGTGCCTGGAGCCCCCAAGGAGGGGTTAGGACTGAAGCTTTCTTT. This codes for CAWSPQGGVRTEAFF.

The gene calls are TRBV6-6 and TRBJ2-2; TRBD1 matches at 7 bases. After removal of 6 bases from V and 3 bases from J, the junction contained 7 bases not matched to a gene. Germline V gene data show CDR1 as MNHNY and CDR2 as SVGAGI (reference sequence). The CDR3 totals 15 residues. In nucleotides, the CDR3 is TGTGCCAGCAGCATTACAGGGGAATACACCGGGGAGCTGTTTTTT. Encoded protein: CASSITGEYTGELFF.

The chain's CDR3 is CAWSVKGNQPQHF. In DNA, the CDR3 is TGTGCCTGGAGTGTGAAGGGGAATCAGCCCCAGCATTTT. This chain links TRBV30 with TRBJ1-5, with a tentative D call TRBD1 (5 bases). This CDR3 spans 13 amino acids. Trimming took 0 bases from V and 4 from J, leaving 7 bases between them. Germline CDR1 GTSNPN, CDR2 SVGIG (reference sequence). Looking up the rest from reference TRBV30 and TRBJ1-5 gives the full variable domain: SQTIHQWPATLVQPVGSPLSLECTVEGTSNPNLYWYRQAAGRGLQLLFYSVGIGQISSEVPQNLSASRPQDRQFILSSKKLLLSDSGFYLCAWSVKGNQPQHFGDGTRLSIL.

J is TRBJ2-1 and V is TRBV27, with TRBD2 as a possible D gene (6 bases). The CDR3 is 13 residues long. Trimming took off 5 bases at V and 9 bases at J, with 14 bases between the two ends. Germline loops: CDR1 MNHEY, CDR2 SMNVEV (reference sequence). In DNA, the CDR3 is TGTGCCAGCAGTCTCGCTGCGGGGACTGAGCAGTTCTTC. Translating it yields CASSLAAGTEQFF.

CDR3 amino acids: CASSLQGQVTEAFF. The DNA for the CDR3 is TGTGCCAGCAGCTTACAGGGTCAAGTCACTGAAGCTTTCTTT. V gene TRBV7-2 combines with J gene TRBJ1-1, with D possibly being TRBD1 (5 bases). The V gene lost 2 bases and the J gene lost 4 bases, with 11 bases spanning the gap. CDR3 length: 14 amino acids. Germline V gives CDR1 SGHTA, CDR2 FQGNSA.

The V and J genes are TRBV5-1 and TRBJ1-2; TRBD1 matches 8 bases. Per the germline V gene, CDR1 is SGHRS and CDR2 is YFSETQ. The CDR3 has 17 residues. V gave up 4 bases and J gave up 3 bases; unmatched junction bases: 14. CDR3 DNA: TGCGCCAGCAGCCCCCAGGGCGGGCAGGGGGCTTACTATGGCTACACCTTC. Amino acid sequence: CASSPQGGQGAYYGYTF.

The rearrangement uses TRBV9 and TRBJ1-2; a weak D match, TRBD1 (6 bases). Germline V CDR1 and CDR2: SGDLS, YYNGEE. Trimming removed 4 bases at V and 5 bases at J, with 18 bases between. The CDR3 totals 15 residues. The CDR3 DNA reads TGTGCCAGCAGCACTATAGGGGGGGCAGGGTATGGCTACACCTTC. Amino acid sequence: CASSTIGGAGYGYTF.

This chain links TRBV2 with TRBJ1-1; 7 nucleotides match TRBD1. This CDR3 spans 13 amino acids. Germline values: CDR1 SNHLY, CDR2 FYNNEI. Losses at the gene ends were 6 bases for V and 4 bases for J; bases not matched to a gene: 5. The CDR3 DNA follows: TGTGCCAGCAGAGTCACAGGGGCCACTGAAGCTTTCTTT. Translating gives CASRVTGATEAFF.

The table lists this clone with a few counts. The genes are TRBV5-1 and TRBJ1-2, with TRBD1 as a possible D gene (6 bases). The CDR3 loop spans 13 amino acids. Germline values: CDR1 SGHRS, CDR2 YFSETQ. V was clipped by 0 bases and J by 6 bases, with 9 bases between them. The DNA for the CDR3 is TGCGCCAGCAGCTTGGGAGGGGGAGATGGCTACACCTTC. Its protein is CASSLGGGDGYTF. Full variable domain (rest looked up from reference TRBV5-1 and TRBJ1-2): KAGVTQTPRYLIKTRGQQVTLSCSPISGHRSVSWYQQTPGQGLQFLFEYFSETQRNKGNFPGRFSGRQFSNSRSEMNVSTLELGDSALYLCASSLGGGDGYTFGSGTRLTVV.

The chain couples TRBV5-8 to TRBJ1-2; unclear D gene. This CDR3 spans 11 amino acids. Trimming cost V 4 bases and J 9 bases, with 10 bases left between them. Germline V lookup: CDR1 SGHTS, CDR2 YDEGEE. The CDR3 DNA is TGTGCCAGCAGCCGTTTTGAGCGCTACACCTTC. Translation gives CASSRFERYTF.